The 21 T cell receptor beta chains reported below all come from one sample, sequenced in a study of coeliac disease. Profiling relied on immunoSEQ multiplex PCR, and the TCRdb table lists in-frame clones only, not all of them. The sample lists under 10,000 clones; around three fifths were seen once. The sample was intraepithelial lymphocytes from the gut. The receptor source for this set is an older woman with celiac disease.

This clone was seen a few times. The chain recombines TRBV12-5 with TRBJ1-1, with a tentative D call TRBD1 (6 bases). Germline V gene data show CDR1 as LGHNT and CDR2 as FRNRAP. The CDR3 is made up of 13 amino acids. Deletions cut 7 bases from V and 3 bases from J, with 12 bases between. The CDR3 sequence: CASAGQSYTEAFF. CDR3 nucleotides: TGTGCTAGTGCCGGACAGTCGTACACTGAAGCTTTCTTT. Supplemented by reference TRBV12-5 and TRBJ1-1, the full variable domain reads DARVTQTPRHKVTEMGQEVTMRCQPILGHNTVFWYRQTMMQGLELLAYFRNRAPLDDSGMPKDRFSAEMPDATLATLKIQPSEPRDSAVYFCASAGQSYTEAFFGQGTRLTVV.

In its sample, this clone is medium-sized. The chain has TRBV5-6 and TRBJ1-6; no firm D call. There are 12 residues in the CDR3. Germline lookup yields CDR1 SGHDT and CDR2 YYEEEE. Deletions cut 1 base from V and 9 bases from J, with 5 bases between. The CDR3 nucleotides read TGTGCCAGCAGCTTGTCGGTTTCACCCCTCCACTTT. Protein: CASSLSVSPLHF.

The table lists this clone with a few counts. The chain links TRBV10-3 to TRBJ2-1; 10 nucleotides line up with TRBD2. The CDR3 runs 15 residues. Unmatched junction bases numbered 9, after V lost 6 bases and J lost 7 bases. Germline CDR1 is ENHRY and CDR2 is SYGVKD. This CDR3 is CAIRSAGGPWNEQFF. The CDR3 DNA reads TGTGCCATCAGATCAGCGGGAGGGCCGTGGAATGAGCAGTTCTTC.

The V gene is TRBV11-1, the J gene TRBJ1-1; D not resolved. Germline V lookup: CDR1 SGHAT, CDR2 FQDESV (reference sequence). The CDR3 sequence is 15 residues long. Trimming pared 1 base from V and 6 bases from J, leaving 15 bases between. The CDR3 nucleotides read TGTGCCAGCAGCTTAGAGCCAACTCTCCCCCCTGAAGCTTTCTTT. Amino acid sequence: CASSLEPTLPPEAFF.

The chain has TRBV9 and TRBJ2-1; 11 positions agree with TRBD2. Per the germline V gene, CDR1 is SGDLS and CDR2 is YYNGEE. CDR3 size: 17 residues. V lost 3 bases to trimming and J lost 4 bases; unmatched junction nucleotides: 9. The CDR3 nucleotides read TGTGCCAGCAGCGCTGAACCGGGACTAGCGGCTTACAATGAGCAGTTCTTC. It yields the protein CASSAEPGLAAYNEQFF.

The V gene is TRBV6-5, the J gene TRBJ2-7, with D unresolved. The CDR3 totals 13 residues. With 1 base removed from V and 7 bases from J, the gap between germline ends came to 11 bases. Germline loops: CDR1 MNHEY, CDR2 SVGAGI. CDR3 coding DNA: TGTGCCAGCAGTTACTTTTCCTTCGGGGAGCAGTACTTC. Amino acids: CASSYFSFGEQYF.

The rearrangement joins TRBV2 to TRBJ2-7; 8 bases agree with TRBD1. Looked up from germline, CDR1 is SNHLY and CDR2 is FYNNEI. The length of the CDR3 is 13 residues. V shed 8 bases and J 0 bases; nucleotides not matched to a gene: 3. The DNA of the CDR3 is TGTGCCAGCCAGGACAGGGCCTCCTACGAGCAGTACTTC. Protein sequence: CASQDRASYEQYF.

V is TRBV7-6 and J is TRBJ1-1; D is perhaps TRBD1 (6 bases). Germline V lookup: CDR1 SGHVS, CDR2 FNYEAQ. V dropped 5 bases and J dropped 0 bases, with 10 bases sitting between them. The CDR3 is 14 residues long. As DNA, the CDR3 is TGTGCCAGCAGCCCCGGACAGATGAACACTGAAGCTTTCTTT. It specifies CASSPGQMNTEAFF.

The chain is built from TRBV18 and TRBJ2-2; 7 nucleotides agree with TRBD2. This CDR3 is 15 amino acids long. Germline trimming cut 0 bases from V and 7 bases from J; bases unmatched to any gene: 5. Per germline, CDR1 KGHSH and CDR2 LQKENI. CDR3 amino acids: CASSPPAGEGGELFF. The CDR3 DNA reads TGTGCCAGCTCACCACCGGCGGGAGAGGGCGGGGAGCTGTTTTTT.

J is TRBJ2-1 and V is TRBV9; D may be TRBD2 (7 bases). Germline V gene sequence: CDR1 SGDLS, CDR2 YYNGEE. The V end lost 4 bases, the J end lost 8 bases, and 19 bases lay between the germline ends. The CDR3 length is 15 residues. CDR3 protein: CASSSGEGLRDEQFF. The CDR3 nucleotides are TGTGCCAGCAGCTCAGGGGAGGGATTGAGGGATGAGCAGTTCTTC.

The V call is TRBV28, the J call TRBJ2-5, with TRBD2 matching 8 bases. With V trimmed by 6 bases and J by 5 bases, 14 bases remained unmatched. Looked up from germline, CDR1 is MDHEN and CDR2 is SYDVKM. The CDR3 covers 16 residues. CDR3 region: CASSSIAGLGRETQYF. The CDR3 nucleotides are TGTGCCAGCAGCTCCATAGCGGGGTTGGGGCGGGAGACCCAGTACTTC.

This clone was seen a handful of times. J is TRBJ2-7 and V is TRBV13; TRBD2 agrees at 10 bases. The V gene end was trimmed by 5 bases and the J gene end by 4 bases; junction bases not matched to a gene: 14. CDR3 length: 17 amino acids. Germline V gives CDR1 PRHDT, CDR2 FYEKMQ (reference sequence). DNA of the CDR3: TGTGCCAGCAGCCTAGAGTATGACAGCGGGGGGGCTTACGAGCAGTACTTC. It is translated as CASSLEYDSGGAYEQYF.

The CDR3 bases are TGTGCCAGCAGCGGGACTAGCGGGGGCTCCTACAATGAGCAGTTCTTC. Protein: CASSGTSGGSYNEQFF. The chain has TRBV2 and TRBJ2-1, with 14 bases fitting TRBD2. V was clipped by 6 bases and J by 0 bases; unmatched bases: 1. Germline assignment: CDR1 SNHLY and CDR2 FYNNEI. This CDR3 is 16 amino acids long.

Written as DNA, the CDR3 is TGTGCCAGCAGCTTAGATCGGGGGGGTGACGGCTACACCTTC. Its protein is CASSLDRGGDGYTF. The V gene is TRBV11-2, the J gene TRBJ1-2; D might be TRBD1 (5 bases). Trimming removed 0 bases at V and 8 bases at J, with 13 bases between. The CDR3 extends over 14 amino acids. From germline, CDR1 is SGHAT and CDR2 FQNNGV.

The V and J genes are TRBV7-9 and TRBJ2-7; weak D call: TRBD1 (5 bases). This CDR3 region has 12 residues. Germline V gene sequence: CDR1 SEHNR, CDR2 FQNEAQ (reference sequence). V lost 3 bases and J lost 5, with 8 bases in between. Here the CDR3 DNA reads TGTGCCAGCAGCTTTGGGGCCAACGAGCAGTACTTC. Translation gives CASSFGANEQYF.

The chain recombines TRBV2 with TRBJ2-1, with 16 bases aligning to TRBD2. Germline values: CDR1 SNHLY, CDR2 FYNNEI. The CDR3 is 18 amino acids. J lost 6 bases, V lost 6 bases, and 11 bases had no gene match. CDR3 in DNA: TGTGCCAGCAGCACGGGACTAGCGGGGGGGCGGGGGTTCAATGAGCAGTTCTTC. Translated, it gives CASSTGLAGGRGFNEQFF.

This chain's CDR3 is CASSEGTSPYEQYF. CDR3 sequence (DNA): TGTGCCAGCAGTGAGGGGACTAGTCCCTACGAGCAGTACTTC. V is TRBV25-1 and J is TRBJ2-7; 8 bases fit TRBD2. Germline values: CDR1 MGHDK, CDR2 SYGVNS. Unmatched junction bases numbered 3, after V lost 3 bases and J lost 2 bases. The CDR3 length is 14 residues.

A few counts support this clone. The chain has TRBV5-6 and TRBJ2-3, with D possibly TRBD2 on 6 matching bases. The length of the CDR3 is 14 residues. Trimming shortened V by 2 bases and J by 10 bases, and 17 bases separated the two germline ends. CDR1 and CDR2 from the germline V gene are SGHDT and YYEEEE. The DNA for the CDR3 is TGTGCCAGCAGCTTTGGGGGGTTCGCAAGGCCGCAGTATTTT. It encodes CASSFGGFARPQYF.

The chain joins TRBV6-1 to TRBJ2-5; 8 bases line up with TRBD1. The CDR3 loop spans 15 amino acids. Germline V gene data show CDR1 as MNHNS and CDR2 as SASEGT. The V gene end was trimmed by 6 bases and the J gene end by 3 bases; junction bases not matched to a gene: 9. In nucleotides, the CDR3 is TGTGCCAGCAGCCGACACCAGGGGGCGGAAGAGACCCAGTACTTC. Translating it yields CASSRHQGAEETQYF.

The rearrangement links TRBV6-6 to TRBJ2-7, with 10 bases that match TRBD2. J gave up 3 bases and V 6 bases, and 8 bases lay outside the gene matches. Germline values: CDR1 MNHNY, CDR2 SVGAGI (reference sequence). This CDR3 has 15 residues. This CDR3 reads CASRPTGTSVYEQYF. As DNA, the CDR3 is TGTGCCAGCAGGCCCACCGGGACTAGCGTCTACGAGCAGTACTTC.

DNA for the CDR3: TGTGCCAGCACCGGAGAGAACTCCCAGCATTTT. This translates into CASTGENSQHF. The chain is built from TRBV6-4 and TRBJ1-5; D gene unclear. Trimming shortened V by 7 bases and J by 11 bases, and 12 bases separated the two germline ends. Per the germline V gene, CDR1 is MRHNA and CDR2 is SNTAGT. This CDR3 has 11 amino acids.